This T cell receptor beta chain was sequenced in a study of T cells in Graves' hyperthyroidism and ophthalmopathy. The investigators amplified TCR beta CDR3 regions from RNA transcripts. In the first-round RT-PCR of the TCR CDR3, the HTBI primer set was used. Via MiXCR, TCRdb re-called the multiplex PCR reads, giving one row per CDR3 protein. The table records hundreds of thousands of distinct CDR3 sequences, approximately 14% of them present only once. CDR3 length equals 15 residues. Germline V gives CDR1 MDHEN, CDR2 SYDVKM. Comment on this clonotype: This clone may be a read error of a much larger clone one base away.

Sequenced input: blood. The rearrangement uses TRBV28 and TRBJ1-4; D unresolved. This receptor was obtained from a woman aged 18 to 35 with Graves' hyperthyroidism. This CDR3 reads CASSLSFATNERLFF. CDR3 DNA: TGTGCCAGCAGTTTAAGCTTTGCAACTAATGAAAGACTGTTTTTT.